There are many counts of the clone carrying this T cell receptor beta chain. What it binds is unknown. TCRdb re-called the 5' RACE reads through MiXCR, storing one row per CDR3 protein. The sample contains 7,000 to 8,500 distinct CDR3 sequences, approximately 12% of which appear only once. As to time point: sample taken at primary tumor resection. The source of the sample is a study of spatial heterogeneity in lung cancer. At the level of the study: Strong correlation linked TCR transcript counts in tumor regions to a T cell module score derived from matched bulk RNA-seq. For the average unique TCR and UMI combination, more than 9.5 occurrences appeared in raw reads.

Losses at the gene ends were 5 bases for V and 3 bases for J; bases not matched to a gene: 16. The CDR3 length is 18 residues. In germline, CDR1 is DFQATT, CDR2 SNEGSKA (reference sequence). General study findings and limits: Expanded alpha and beta TCR counts within tumors tracked tumor mutation counts.

This specimen was lung tumor tissue, taken at surgery. The chain combines TRBV20-1 with TRBJ2-1; TRBD1 matches 10 bases. The receptor was isolated from a male donor with early-stage non-small cell lung cancer. The CDR3 nucleotides read TGCAGTGCTGGGCCGGGACAGGGGTCGTCCCGGATCTACAATGAGCAGTTCTTC. It specifies CSAGPGQGSSRIYNEQFF.